The entry below describes one T cell receptor beta chain. The antigen remains unidentified. A clone one base away is much larger, so this may be a read error. This sample was included in a study of blood T cells in healthy people across ages. General study points: It was not possible, with unsorted PBMCs, to conclusively compare naive and antigen-experienced cells. While age rose, TCR beta diversity per million T cells dropped in a roughly linear way.

This CDR3 is 15 amino acids long. Per the germline V gene, CDR1 is MGHRA and CDR2 is YSYEKL. Alongside a J-beta primer mix, a sample-barcoded 5' primer served in a second PCR lasting about 7 to 11 cycles. From the 5' RACE reads, TCRdb called clonotypes with MiXCR, one entry per CDR3 protein. The data show 850,000 to 1,300,000 distinct CDR3 sequences, 40% to 50% seen once. There were healthy Caucasian individuals from Russia, aged roughly 6 to 100, serving as donors. This chain joins TRBV4-1 and TRBJ2-7; 7 positions match TRBD2. The sequencing input was blood. This clonotype was sampled from a woman aged 60-75 years in good health. The CDR3: CASSQVSGGKYGQYF. CDR3 coding DNA: TGCGCCAGCAGCCAAGTGTCCGGGGGGAAATACGGGCAGTACTTC.